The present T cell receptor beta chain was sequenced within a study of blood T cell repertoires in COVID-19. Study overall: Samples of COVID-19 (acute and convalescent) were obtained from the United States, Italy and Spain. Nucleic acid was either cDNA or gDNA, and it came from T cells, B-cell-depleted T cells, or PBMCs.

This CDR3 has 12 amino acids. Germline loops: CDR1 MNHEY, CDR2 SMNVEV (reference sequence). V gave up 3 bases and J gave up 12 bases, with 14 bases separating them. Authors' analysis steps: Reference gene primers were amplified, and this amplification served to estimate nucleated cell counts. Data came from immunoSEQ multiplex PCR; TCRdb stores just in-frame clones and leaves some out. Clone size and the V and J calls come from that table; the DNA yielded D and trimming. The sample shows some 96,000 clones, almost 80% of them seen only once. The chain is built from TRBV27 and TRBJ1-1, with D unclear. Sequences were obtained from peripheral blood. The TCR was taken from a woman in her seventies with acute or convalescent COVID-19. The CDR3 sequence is CASSFNEGKTFF. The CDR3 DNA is TGTGCCAGCAGTTTTAACGAGGGTAAGACTTTCTTT.